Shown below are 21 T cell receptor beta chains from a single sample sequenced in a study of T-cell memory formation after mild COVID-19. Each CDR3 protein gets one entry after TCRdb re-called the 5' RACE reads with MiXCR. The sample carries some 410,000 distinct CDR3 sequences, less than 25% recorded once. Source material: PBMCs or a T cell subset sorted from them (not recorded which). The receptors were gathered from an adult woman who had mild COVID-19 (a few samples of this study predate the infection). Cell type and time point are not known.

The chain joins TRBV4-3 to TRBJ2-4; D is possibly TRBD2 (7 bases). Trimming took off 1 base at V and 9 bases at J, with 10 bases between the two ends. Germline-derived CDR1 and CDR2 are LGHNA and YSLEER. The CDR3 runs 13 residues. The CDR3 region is CASSQGGGGIQYF. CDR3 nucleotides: TGCGCCAGCAGCCAAGGAGGGGGGGGCATTCAGTACTTC.

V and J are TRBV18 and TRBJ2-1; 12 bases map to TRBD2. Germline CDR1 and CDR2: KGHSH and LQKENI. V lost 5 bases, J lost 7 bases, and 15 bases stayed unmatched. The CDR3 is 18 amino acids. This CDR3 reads CASSTNLAGGPLGNEQFF. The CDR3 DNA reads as TGTGCCAGCTCAACGAACCTAGCGGGGGGGCCTTTGGGGAATGAGCAGTTCTTC.

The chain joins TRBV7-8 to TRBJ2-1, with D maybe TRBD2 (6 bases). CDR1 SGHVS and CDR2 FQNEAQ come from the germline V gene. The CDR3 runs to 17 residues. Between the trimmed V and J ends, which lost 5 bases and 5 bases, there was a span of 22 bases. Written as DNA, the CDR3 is TGTGCCAGCAGCGTAGGCAGTCGGCTAGCGAGTAACAATGAGCAGTTCTTC. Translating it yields CASSVGSRLASNNEQFF.

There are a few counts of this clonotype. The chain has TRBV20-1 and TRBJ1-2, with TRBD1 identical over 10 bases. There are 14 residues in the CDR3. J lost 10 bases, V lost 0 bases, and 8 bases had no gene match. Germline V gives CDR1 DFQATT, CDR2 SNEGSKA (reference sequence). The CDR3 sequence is CSARDLRDRGLYTF. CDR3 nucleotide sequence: TGCAGTGCTAGAGATCTTAGGGACAGGGGTCTCTACACCTTC.

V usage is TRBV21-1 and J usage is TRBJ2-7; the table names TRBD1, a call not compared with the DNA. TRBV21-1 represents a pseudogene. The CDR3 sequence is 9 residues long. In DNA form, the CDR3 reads TGTGCCATCCCCTGGGAGCAGTACTTC. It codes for CAIPWEQYF.

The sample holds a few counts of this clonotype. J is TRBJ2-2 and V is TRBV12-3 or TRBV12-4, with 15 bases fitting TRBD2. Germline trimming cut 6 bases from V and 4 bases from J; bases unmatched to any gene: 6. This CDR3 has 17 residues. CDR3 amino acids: CASRRTSGRGGTGELFF. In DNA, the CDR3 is TGTGCCAGCAGACGGACTAGCGGGAGGGGAGGCACCGGGGAGCTGTTTTTT.

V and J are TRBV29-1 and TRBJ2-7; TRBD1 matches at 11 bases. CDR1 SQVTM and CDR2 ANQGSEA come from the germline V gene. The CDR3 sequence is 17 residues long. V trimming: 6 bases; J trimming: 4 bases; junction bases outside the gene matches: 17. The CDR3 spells CSVRGGTGGRGAYEQYF. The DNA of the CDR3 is TGCAGCGTCCGAGGGGGGACAGGGGGTAGAGGGGCGTACGAGCAGTACTTC.

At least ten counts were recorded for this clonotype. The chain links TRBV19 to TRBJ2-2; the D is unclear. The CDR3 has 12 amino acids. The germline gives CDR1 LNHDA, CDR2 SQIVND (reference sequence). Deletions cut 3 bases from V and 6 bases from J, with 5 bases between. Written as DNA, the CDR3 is TGTGCCAGTAGTATCAGTGCCGGGGAGCTGTTTTTT. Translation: CASSISAGELFF.

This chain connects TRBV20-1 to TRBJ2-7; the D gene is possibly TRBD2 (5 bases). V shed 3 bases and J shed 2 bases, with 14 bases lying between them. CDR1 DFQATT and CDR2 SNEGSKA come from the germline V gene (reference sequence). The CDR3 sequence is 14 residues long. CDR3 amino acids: CSASGPGLPYEQYF. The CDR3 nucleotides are TGCAGTGCTAGTGGACCGGGATTGCCCTACGAGCAGTACTTC.

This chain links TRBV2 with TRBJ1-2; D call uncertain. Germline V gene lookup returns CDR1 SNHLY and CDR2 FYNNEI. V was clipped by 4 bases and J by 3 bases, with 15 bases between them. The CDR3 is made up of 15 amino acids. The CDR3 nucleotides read TGTGCCAGCAGTGGTACACGGACGAGTTACTATGGCTACACCTTC. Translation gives CASSGTRTSYYGYTF.

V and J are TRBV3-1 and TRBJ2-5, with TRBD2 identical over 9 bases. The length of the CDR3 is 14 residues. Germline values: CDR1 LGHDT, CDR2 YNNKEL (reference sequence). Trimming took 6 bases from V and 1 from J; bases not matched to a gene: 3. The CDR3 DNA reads TGTGCCAGCAGGTCGGGACTAGCCCAAGAGACCCAGTACTTC. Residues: CASRSGLAQETQYF.

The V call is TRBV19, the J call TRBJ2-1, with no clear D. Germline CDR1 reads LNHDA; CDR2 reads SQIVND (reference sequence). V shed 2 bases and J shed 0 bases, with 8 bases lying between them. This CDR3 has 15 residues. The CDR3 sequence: CASSIRTSSYNEQFF. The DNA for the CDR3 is TGTGCCAGTAGTATACGGACGAGCTCCTACAATGAGCAGTTCTTC.

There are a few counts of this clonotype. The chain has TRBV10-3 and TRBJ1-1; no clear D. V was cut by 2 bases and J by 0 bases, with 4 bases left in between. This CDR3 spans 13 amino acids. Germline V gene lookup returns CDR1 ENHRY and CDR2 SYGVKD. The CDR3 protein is CAISETVNTEAFF. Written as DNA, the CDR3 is TGTGCCATCAGTGAGACAGTGAACACTGAAGCTTTCTTT.

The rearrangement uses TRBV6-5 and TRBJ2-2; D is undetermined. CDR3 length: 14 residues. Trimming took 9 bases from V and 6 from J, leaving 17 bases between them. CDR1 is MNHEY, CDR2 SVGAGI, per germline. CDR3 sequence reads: CASKLFTPPGELFF. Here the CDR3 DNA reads TGTGCCAGTAAATTATTTACTCCGCCCGGGGAGCTGTTTTTT.

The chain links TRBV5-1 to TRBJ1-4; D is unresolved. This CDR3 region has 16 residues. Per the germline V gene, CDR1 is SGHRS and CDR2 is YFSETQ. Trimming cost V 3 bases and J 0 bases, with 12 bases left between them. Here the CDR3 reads CASSSGESATNEKLFF. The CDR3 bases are TGCGCCAGCAGCTCCGGAGAGTCTGCAACTAATGAAAAACTGTTTTTT.

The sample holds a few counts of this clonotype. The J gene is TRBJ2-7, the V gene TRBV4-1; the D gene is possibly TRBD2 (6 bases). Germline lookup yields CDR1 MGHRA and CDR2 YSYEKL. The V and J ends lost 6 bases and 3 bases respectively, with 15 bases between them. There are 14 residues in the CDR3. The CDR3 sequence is CASRSFPGDYEQYF. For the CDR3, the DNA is TGCGCCAGCAGATCGTTCCCGGGAGACTACGAGCAGTACTTC.

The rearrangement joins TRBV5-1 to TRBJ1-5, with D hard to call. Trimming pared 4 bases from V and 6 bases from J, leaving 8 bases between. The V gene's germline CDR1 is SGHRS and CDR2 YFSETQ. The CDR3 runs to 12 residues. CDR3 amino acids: CASSPNGQPQHF. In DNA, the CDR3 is TGCGCCAGCAGCCCCAATGGTCAGCCCCAGCATTTT.

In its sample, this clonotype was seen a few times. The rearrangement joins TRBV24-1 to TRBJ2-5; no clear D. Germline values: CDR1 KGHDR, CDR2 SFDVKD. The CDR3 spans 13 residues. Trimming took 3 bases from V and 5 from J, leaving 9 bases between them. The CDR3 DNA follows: TGTGCCACCAGTGATGCAAGAAGGGAGACCCAGTACTTC. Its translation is CATSDARRETQYF.

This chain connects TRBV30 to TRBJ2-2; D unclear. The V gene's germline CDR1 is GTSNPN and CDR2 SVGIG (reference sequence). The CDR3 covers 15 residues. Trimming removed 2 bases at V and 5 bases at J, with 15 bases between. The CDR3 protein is CAWSLPEEGTGELFF. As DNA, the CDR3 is TGTGCCTGGAGTCTCCCCGAGGAAGGGACCGGGGAGCTGTTTTTT.

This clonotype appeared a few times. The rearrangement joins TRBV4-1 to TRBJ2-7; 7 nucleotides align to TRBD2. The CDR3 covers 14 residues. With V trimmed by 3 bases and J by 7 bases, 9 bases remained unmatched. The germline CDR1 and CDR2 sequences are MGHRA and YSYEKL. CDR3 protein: CASSQRDYHLEQYF. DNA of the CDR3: TGCGCCAGCAGCCAGAGGGACTACCACCTGGAGCAGTACTTC.

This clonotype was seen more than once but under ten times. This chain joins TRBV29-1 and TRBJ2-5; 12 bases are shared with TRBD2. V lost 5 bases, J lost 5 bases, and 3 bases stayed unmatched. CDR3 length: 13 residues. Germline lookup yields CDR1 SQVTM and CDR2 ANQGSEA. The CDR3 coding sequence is TGCAGCGTTACTAGCGGGGGGCATGAGACCCAGTACTTC. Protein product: CSVTSGGHETQYF. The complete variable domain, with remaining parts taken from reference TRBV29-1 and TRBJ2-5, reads SAVISQKPSRDICQRGTSLTIQCQVDSQVTMMFWYRQQPGQSLTLIATANQGSEATYESGFVIDKFPISRPNLTFSTLTVSNMSPEDSSIYLCSVTSGGHETQYFGPGTRLLVL.